The rows below give T cell receptor beta chains drawn from one sample of a study of cytomegalovirus exposure and HLA in healthy donors. Profiled with immunoSEQ multiplex PCR; TCRdb holds only in-frame clones, not every one. The sample gives 160,000 or so clones, about 69% of which show up once; roughly 2.5% is in the top ten. Sequenced material: PBMCs. The receptor set was obtained from a human donor in good health. Both conserved end residues are part of each CDR3. D genes are given only for firm matches. Only part of the rows carry a size: once, few, many, or a class if the clone is expanded.

TRBJ1-5	-	-	TRBV7-2	TGTGCCAGCAGCTTAGTACCGGAGGATCAGCCCCAGCATTTT	CASSLVPEDQPQHF
TRBJ1-2	-	-	TRBV19	TGTGCCAGTAGTACCTTTGCCGGGGGGACTTATGGCTACACCTTC	CASSTFAGGTYGYTF
TRBJ2-7	-	-	TRBV7-3	TGTGCCAGCAGCCAGGGGGGACCCTACGAGCAGTACTTC	CASSQGGPYEQYF
TRBJ1-5	-	-	TRBV30	TGTGCGTCGCAGGGGTCAGGCAATCAGCCCCAGCATTTT	CASQGSGNQPQHF
TRBJ2-2	-	-	TRBV9	TGTGCCAGCAGCGTAGAGGGGGGGAGAGGCACCGGGGAGCTGTTTTTT	CASSVEGGRGTGELFF
TRBJ1-5	TRBD1	-	TRBV7-9	TGTGCCAGCAGCTTAAACAGGGGCGCGTTGAATCAGCCCCAGCATTTT	CASSLNRGALNQPQHF
TRBJ1-2	TRBD1	-	TRBV7-9	TGTGCCAGCACCGATCGGTATTCCGGACAGGCCCTTGGGGGCTACACCTTC	CASTDRYSGQALGGYTF
TRBJ1-5	TRBD1	-	TRBV7-2	TGTGCCAGCAGCTCCAGACAGGGAAGTAATCAGCCCCAGCATTTT	CASSSRQGSNQPQHF
TRBJ1-3	TRBD1	-	TRBV10-3	TGTGCCATCAGGGGACAGGGTGACTCTGGAAACACCATATATTTT	CAIRGQGDSGNTIYF
TRBJ2-2	TRBD1	-	TRBV11-3	TGTGCCAGCAGCTCCCGGGGCCTTCGGACAGGGGAGACCGGGGAGCTGTTTTTT	CASSSRGLRTGETGELFF
TRBJ1-2	-	-	TRBV6-5	TGTGCCAGCAGTGAAGGGGCGAACTATGGCTACACCTTC	CASSEGANYGYTF
TRBJ2-3	-	-	TRBV25-1	TGTGCCACCTTGGGTCTAGCGAGGGGCACAGATACGCAGTATTTT	CATLGLARGTDTQYF
TRBJ2-2	TRBD1	-	TRBV5-1	TGCGCCAGCAGTGGTACAGGGGAGAACACCGGGGAGCTGTTTTTT	CASSGTGENTGELFF
TRBJ1-5	-	-	TRBV6-1	TGTGCCAGCAGTGACGAGGAGGGGAGGAAGGGCAATCAGCCCCAGCATTTT	CASSDEEGRKGNQPQHF
TRBJ2-1	TRBD1	-	TRBV13	TGTGCCAGCAGCACACAGGGGTATGAGCAGTTCTTC	CASSTQGYEQFF
TRBJ1-2	-	once	TRBV10-3	TGTGCCATCAGTGGGGTTCGGACAGCGGCAAACTATGGCTACACCTTC	CAISGVRTAANYGYTF
TRBJ2-3	TRBD2	-	TRBV27	TGTGCCAGCAGTGAAGGGACTAGCGGGGGGGCTCAGTATTTT	CASSEGTSGGAQYF
TRBJ2-7	TRBD2	-	TRBV7-2	TGTGCCAGCACACCGGGACTAGCGTCTTACGAGCAGTACTTC	CASTPGLASYEQYF
TRBJ2-3	-	-	TRBV2	TGTGCCAGCATAAGCTCTAGCACAGATACGCAGTATTTT	CASISSSTDTQYF
TRBJ1-1	-	-	TRBV5-6	TGTGCCAGCAGCGGAGCGGGACTCACGAACACTGAAGCTTTCTTT	CASSGAGLTNTEAFF
TRBJ1-1	TRBD1	-	TRBV9	TGTGCCAGCAGCGCCGAGTCCTCGGGACAGGGAGTAGGAGCTTTCTTT	CASSAESSGQGVGAFF
TRBJ2-6	-	once	TRBV11-1	TGTGCCAGCAGCCAAACGACTCCTGGGGCCAACGTCCTGACTTTC	CASSQTTPGANVLTF
TRBJ1-5	-	few	TRBV28	TGTGCCAGCAGTGAACATACAGGTAGCAATCAGCCCCAGCATTTT	CASSEHTGSNQPQHF
TRBJ2-2	-	-	TRBV19	TGTGCCAGTAGTATGATTGGGGGCGCCTACACCGGGGAGCTGTTTTTT	CASSMIGGAYTGELFF
TRBJ1-2	TRBD1	-	TRBV27	TGTGCCAGCTCCACAGGGGGGGGGACCGACTATGGCTACACCTTC	CASSTGGGTDYGYTF
TRBJ1-6	-	once	TRBV18	TGTGCCAGCTCCGGTCGGGGGGTCGGCTCACCCCTCCACTTT	CASSGRGVGSPLHF
TRBJ2-3	-	-	TRBV9	TGTGCCAGCAGCGCTGGGGCCCCAGATACGCAGTATTTT	CASSAGAPDTQYF
TRBJ2-7	TRBD2	-	TRBV14	TGTGCCACGAGGACTAGCGGGGGCCCCGAGCAGTACTTC	CATRTSGGPEQYF
TRBJ2-1	-	-	TRBV27	TGTGCCAGCAGTTTAGGGGCTAGTGTGGATGAGCAGTTCTTC	CASSLGASVDEQFF
TRBJ2-6	-	-	TRBV5-4	TGTGCCAGCAGCTACAGTACCATCTCTGGGGCCAACGTCCTGACTTTC	CASSYSTISGANVLTF
TRBJ2-5	-	-	TRBV28	TGTGCCAGCAGAGAAGCGGTTCAAGAGACCCAGTACTTC	CASREAVQETQYF
TRBJ2-6	-	-	TRBV6-1	TGTGCCAGCAGTGAACGACAGGCTATTTACTCTGGGGCCAACGTCCTGACTTTC	CASSERQAIYSGANVLTF
TRBJ1-5	-	-	TRBV7-2	TGTGCCAGCAGCTTAGAGCTGGGGGGTCCCCAGCATTTT	CASSLELGGPQHF
TRBJ1-5	-	-	TRBV4-3	TGCGCCAGCAGCCAAAACGGACAGCTTTGGTGCAATCAGCCCCAGCATTTT	CASSQNGQLWCNQPQHF
TRBJ2-7	-	-	TRBV5-8	TGTGCCAGCAGTTCTGGTTCAGATTACGAGCAGTACTTC	CASSSGSDYEQYF
TRBJ2-1	TRBD2	once	TRBV19	TGTGCCAGTAGTATTGAGCGGGGGACCTACAATGAGCAGTTCTTC	CASSIERGTYNEQFF
TRBJ2-1	TRBD2	-	TRBV5-1	TGCGCCAGCAGCTTGGGACTAGCGGCCTACAATGAGCAGTTCTTC	CASSLGLAAYNEQFF
TRBJ2-7	-	-	TRBV7-2	TGTGCCAGCAGCCGCGTCAACTCCTACGAGCAGTACTTC	CASSRVNSYEQYF
TRBJ1-2	-	-	TRBV29-1	TGCAGCACACTGGAGGGGACTAACTATGGCTACACCTTC	CSTLEGTNYGYTF
TRBJ2-5	-	-	TRBV7-8	TGTGCCAGCAGCCCCGGGACTCCGCCGCCTTTTCGAGAGACCCAGTACTTC	CASSPGTPPPFRETQYF
TRBJ2-3	TRBD1	-	TRBV7-2	TGTGCCAGCAGCTTAGTTGGACTCGGGACAGGGACCACAGATACGCAGTATTTT	CASSLVGLGTGTTDTQYF
TRBJ2-7	TRBD1	-	TRBV5-1	TGCGCCAGCAGCTACCGACAGGGGACCTACGAGCAGTACTTC	CASSYRQGTYEQYF
TRBJ2-7	-	once	TRBV27	TGTGCCAGCAGTTTAACAGGGAACTCCTACGAGCAGTACTTC	CASSLTGNSYEQYF
TRBJ2-2	-	few	TRBV5-6	TGTGCCAGCAGCTGGAGGGTCGGGAACACCGGGGAGCTGTTTTTT	CASSWRVGNTGELFF
TRBJ1-2	TRBD1	-	TRBV7-9	TGTGCCAGCAGCTCCTCCGGGACAGAAGGCGGCTACACCTTC	CASSSSGTEGGYTF
TRBJ1-1	TRBD1	-	TRBV5-1	TGCGCCAGCAGCGTTTCTGCCGGGACAGGCGGTGAAGCTTTCTTT	CASSVSAGTGGEAFF
TRBJ2-1	-	-	TRBV11-2	TGTGCCAGCAGTGGTATTCTCCCTTCGGTTCAGTTCTTC	CASSGILPSVQFF
TRBJ1-1	-	-	TRBV7-3	TGTGCCAGCAGGGGCAGGGCGTACACTGAAGCTTTCTTT	CASRGRAYTEAFF
TRBJ2-5	TRBD2	-	TRBV4-1	TGCGCCAGCAGCCAAGAAAAATTGGGGCGGGGGGGCTCGCCTTTTCAAGAGACCCAGTACTTC	CASSQEKLGRGGSPFQETQYF
TRBJ2-6	-	-	TRBV19	TGTGCCAGTAGTCACTCTGGGGCCAACGTCCTGACTTTC	CASSHSGANVLTF
TRBJ1-1	-	-	TRBV7-6	TGTGCCAGCAGCCTAATGTCAGGGGCAGCTTTCTTT	CASSLMSGAAFF
TRBJ2-1	-	once	TRBV30	TGTGCCTGGAGTGTACTAGGGTGGAGGGATGAGCAGTTCTTC	CAWSVLGWRDEQFF
TRBJ1-5	-	-	TRBV2	TGTGCCAGCAGGACAGATAGCAATCAGCCCCAGCATTTT	CASRTDSNQPQHF
TRBJ2-3	-	-	TRBV6-4	TGTGCCAGCAGTGTACAGGGTGATGGGTCAGATACGCAGTATTTT	CASSVQGDGSDTQYF
TRBJ1-1	-	-	TRBV19	TGTGCCAGTAGTATGGGAGGGGGGGGCACTGAAGCTTTCTTT	CASSMGGGGTEAFF
TRBJ2-5	-	-	TRBV5-1	TGCGCCAGCAGCACCCCGTCTAGCCGGGAGACCCAGTACTTC	CASSTPSSRETQYF
TRBJ1-1	-	-	TRBV4-1	TGCGCCAGCAGCCCCAGGGGCGGGAACACTGAAGCTTTCTTT	CASSPRGGNTEAFF